This TCR beta chain appears in the sequencing data of a study of blood T cell repertoires in COVID-19. For the study at large: Samples came from the United States, Italy and Spain, spanning acute and convalescent COVID-19.

Original analysis: Researchers report that nucleated cell counts were estimated from reference gene primer amplification. Here immunoSEQ multiplex PCR was the method, and the copy in TCRdb shows in-frame clones only, minus some. The DNA gave D and trimming, while V, J and clone size come from that table. The sample records under 300,000 clones, 86% being singletons. A word on this clone: The same CDR3 is also encoded by other DNA sequences in this sample.

V gave up 7 bases and J gave up 1 base; unmatched junction bases: 2. The CDR3 totals 13 residues. Germline CDR1 and CDR2: LNHDA and SQIVND (reference sequence). The origin of this receptor is a man between 18 and 35 years old with active or convalescent COVID-19. V and J are TRBV19 and TRBJ2-3; 7 positions match TRBD2. The sequenced sample consisted of peripheral blood. For the CDR3, the DNA is TGTGCCAGTATGGGAGGGGGCACAGATACGCAGTATTTT. Encoded protein: CASMGGGTDTQYF.